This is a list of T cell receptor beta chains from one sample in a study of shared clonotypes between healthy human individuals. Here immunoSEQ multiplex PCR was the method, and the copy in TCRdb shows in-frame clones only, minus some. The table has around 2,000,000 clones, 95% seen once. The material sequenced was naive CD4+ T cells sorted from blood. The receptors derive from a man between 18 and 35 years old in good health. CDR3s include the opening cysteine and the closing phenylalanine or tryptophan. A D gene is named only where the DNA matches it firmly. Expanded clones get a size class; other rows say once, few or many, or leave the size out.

TGTGCCAGCAGCCCCGCCGGGTCTGGAGCGGGGTCCTACGAGCAGTACTTC,CASSPAGSGAGSYEQYF,TRBV5-8,TRBJ2-7,TRBD2,-
TGTGCCAGCAGCTTAAGACAGGGGGGTGACGAGCAGTACTTC,CASSLRQGGDEQYF,TRBV7-8,TRBJ2-7,TRBD1,-
TGTGCCAGCAGTGAAGCGGCAGGGTTAGCCAAAAACATTCAGTACTTC,CASSEAAGLAKNIQYF,TRBV6-1,TRBJ2-4,-,-
TGTGCCAGCAGAGGGACAGGGACACACGAGCAGTACTTC,CASRGTGTHEQYF,TRBV27,TRBJ2-7,TRBD1,-
TGTGCCAGCAGCTTAAACAGGGGCGATAGTGCTTTCTTT,CASSLNRGDSAFF,TRBV11-2,TRBJ1-1,TRBD1,-
TGTGCCAGCAGTTTAACTAGCGGGACCAGCTCCTACAATGAGCAGTTCTTC,CASSLTSGTSSYNEQFF,TRBV28,TRBJ2-1,TRBD2,-
TGTGCCAGCAGCCCGGGACTCACTTTCACAGATACGCAGTATTTT,CASSPGLTFTDTQYF,TRBV11-2,TRBJ2-3,-,-
TGTGCCATCAGTGAGTCGAACACAGGCTATGGCTACACCTTC,CAISESNTGYGYTF,TRBV10-3,TRBJ1-2,-,-
TGTGCCATCAGTGGAGGGGGTTTGGGCAAAAACATTCAGTACTTC,CAISGGGLGKNIQYF,TRBV10-3,TRBJ2-4,-,-
TGTGCCATCAGTGAGTCTAGGGGGGAGAGGAACACTGAAGCTTTCTTT,CAISESRGERNTEAFF,TRBV10-3,TRBJ1-1,-,-
TGTGCCAGCAGCGTAGCCCCTGGAAACACCATATATTTT,CASSVAPGNTIYF,TRBV9,TRBJ1-3,-,-
TGTGCCTGGAGCCTAGGACAGGGGACGCAGCCCCAGCATTTT,CAWSLGQGTQPQHF,TRBV30,TRBJ1-5,TRBD1,-
TGTGCCAGCAGCCTTGGATGGGGAGAAAAACTGTTTTTT,CASSLGWGEKLFF,TRBV6-6,TRBJ1-4,-,-
TGTGCCTGGAGTGTACGCTGGGGAGGAACTGAAGCTTTCTTT,CAWSVRWGGTEAFF,TRBV30,TRBJ1-1,-,once
TGTGCCAGCAGCTCAATAGGGTCGAACATTCAGTACTTC,CASSSIGSNIQYF,TRBV7-2,TRBJ2-4,-,-
TGTGCCAGCAGCTTGGATCCAGGGCCCACAGATACGCAGTATTTT,CASSLDPGPTDTQYF,TRBV5-4,TRBJ2-3,-,-
TGTGCCATCAGTCCTCGGGACTACTCGGCCGGGGAGCTGTTTTTT,CAISPRDYSAGELFF,TRBV10-3,TRBJ2-2,TRBD2,-
TGTGCCAGCAGCGCGACAGTATATGGCTACACCTTC,CASSATVYGYTF,TRBV21-1,TRBJ1-2,-,-
TGTGCCAGCAGTCCCCTCGGGACAGGGAACCCAGATACGCAGTATTTT,CASSPLGTGNPDTQYF,TRBV27,TRBJ2-3,TRBD1,-
TGTGCCAGCAGCAGAGACAGGGCGGCGGAGACCCAGTACTTC,CASSRDRAAETQYF,TRBV7-2,TRBJ2-5,TRBD1,once
TGTGCCAGCAGCCCTGGGACAGGGGGCTCCTACGAGCAGTACTTC,CASSPGTGGSYEQYF,TRBV6-5,TRBJ2-7,TRBD1,-
TGTGCCAGCTCACCAGGACAGTTAAACTATGGCTACACCTTC,CASSPGQLNYGYTF,TRBV18,TRBJ1-2,-,-
TGCGCCAGCAGCTTGGCCCCGGCAGGGGAAGGGGAGACCCAGTACTTC,CASSLAPAGEGETQYF,TRBV5-1,TRBJ2-5,-,-
TGTGCCAGCAGTGGACAGGGGGCTATCTATAATTCACCCCTCCACTTT,CASSGQGAIYNSPLHF,TRBV6-1,TRBJ1-6,TRBD1,-